This T cell receptor beta chain was retrieved from a study of identical twins. Each CDR3 protein is one row after TCRdb ran MiXCR on the 5' RACE reads. The table has about 730,000 distinct CDR3 sequences, around 21% seen once. This clonotype came up a few times. This same sample was also part of a study on T cells expressing NK-cell markers. That work adds: Sorted T-cell subsets CD3+CD56+NKG2C+, CD3+CD56+NKG2C- and CD3+CD56-NKG2C+ were TCR beta-sequenced. Of the CD8+ T cell pool in five or six donors, roughly 1.0-8% was accounted for by dominant NKG2C+ clonotypes.

The source material was PBMCs. The sequence was obtained from a woman aged 18-29 years in good health.

CDR3 loop: CSARVGPGKETQYF. The CDR3 DNA reads as TGCAGTGCTAGAGTTGGGCCGGGGAAAGAGACCCAGTACTTC. The J gene is TRBJ2-5, the V gene TRBV20-1, with D possibly being TRBD2 (5 bases). Germline CDR1 and CDR2: DFQATT and SNEGSKA (reference sequence). The CDR3 extends over 14 amino acids. Trimming removed 1 base at V and 3 bases at J, with 12 bases between.